A selection of T cell receptor beta chains follows, all from one sample in a study of cytomegalovirus exposure and HLA in healthy donors. Data came from immunoSEQ multiplex PCR; TCRdb stores just in-frame clones and leaves some out. Altogether approximately 82,000 clones are present, 10% being singletons, with the ten largest covering 24%. Sequenced sample: PBMCs. All receptors derive from a man between 60 and 75 years old in good health and CMV-seropositive. Each CDR3 is given with its conserved first and last residue. Each record gives: V gene, D gene, clone size, J gene, CDR3 DNA, CDR3 protein. The D gene is left open where the match is weak. Clone sizes are given selectively: once, few, many, or a class where the clone is expanded.

TRBV7-9,-,few,TRBJ2-6,TGTGCCAGCAGTTTCCTTTTGGCCTCTGGGGCCAACGTCCTGACTTTC,CASSFLLASGANVLTF
TRBV6-1,TRBD1,-,TRBJ1-1,TGTGCCGGGAAGGACAGGGGAAACATGAACACTGAAGCTTTCTTT,CAGKDRGNMNTEAFF
TRBV7-3,TRBD1,-,TRBJ2-2,TGTGCCAGCAGCCCCCTGACACAGGGGGTCGAGCTGTTTTTT,CASSPLTQGVELFF
TRBV5-8,TRBD1,-,TRBJ2-5,TGTGCCAGCAGCATGGGACAGGGGGCGCACCAAGGAGAGACCCAGTACTTC,CASSMGQGAHQGETQYF
TRBV30,-,few,TRBJ2-3,TGTGCCTGGAGTGTTGGAGTCAGCACAGATACGCAGTATTTT,CAWSVGVSTDTQYF
TRBV14,-,-,TRBJ2-5,TGTGCCAGCAGTCGCCATCAGGGTATCACCCAAGAGACCCAGTACTTC,CASSRHQGITQETQYF
TRBV29-1,TRBD2,-,TRBJ2-7,TGCAGCGTTCGGACTAGCGGGTCCTACGAGCAGTACTTC,CSVRTSGSYEQYF
TRBV20-1,-,few,TRBJ2-1,TGCAGTGTGAGGCGGAATGAGCAGTTCTTC,CSVRRNEQFF
TRBV30,-,-,TRBJ1-1,TGTGCCTGGAGTGTAGCGGGAAACACTGAAGCTTTCTTT,CAWSVAGNTEAFF
TRBV7-9,-,few,TRBJ2-5,TGTGCCAGCAGCTTCGGCGGGGGCACACAAGAGACCCAGTACTTC,CASSFGGGTQETQYF
TRBV2,-,few,TRBJ1-2,TGTGCCAGCAGTGGTACAGGGTATGGCTACACCTTC,CASSGTGYGYTF
TRBV11-2,TRBD1,-,TRBJ1-6,TGTGCCAGCAGCTTAGATGTAAGGACAGGGGGCGCGTTGGGTAGATCACCCCTCCACTTT,CASSLDVRTGGALGRSPLHF
TRBV4-2,TRBD2,-,TRBJ2-1,TGTGCCAGCAGCCAGAGGGAGGGCGGTTACAATGAGCAGTTCTTC,CASSQREGGYNEQFF
TRBV6-1,-,few,TRBJ2-2,TGTGCCAGCAGTGAATGGCCCACAGTTCACGCGAACACCGGGGAGCTGTTTTTT,CASSEWPTVHANTGELFF
TRBV7-2,-,few,TRBJ1-6,TGTGCCAGCAGAGCCGACGGGAGCTCCTATAATTCACCCCTCCACTTT,CASRADGSSYNSPLHF
TRBV5-8,-,-,TRBJ1-1,TGTGCCAGCAGGTTTGAGAGCACTGAAGCTTTCTTT,CASRFESTEAFF
TRBV30,TRBD2,-,TRBJ2-7,TGTGCCTGGAGTGGGCTAGCGGGAGCCTACGAGCAGTACTTC,CAWSGLAGAYEQYF
TRBV5-1,TRBD1,-,TRBJ1-3,TGCGCCAGCAGCTCCGGGACAGGGGGTTCCAGCTCTGGAAACACCATATATTTT,CASSSGTGGSSSGNTIYF
TRBV19,TRBD1,-,TRBJ2-5,TGTGCCAGTAGGGGGACAGGGGATGAGACCCAGTACTTC,CASRGTGDETQYF
TRBV7-8,TRBD1,few,TRBJ2-1,TGTGCCAGCAGCATCAGACAGGGTCCTTCCAATGAGCAGTTCTTC,CASSIRQGPSNEQFF
TRBV5-6,TRBD2,few,TRBJ2-1,TGTGCCAGCAGCTTTGGGACTAGCGCGTACAATGAGCAGTTCTTC,CASSFGTSAYNEQFF
TRBV27,-,-,TRBJ2-7,TGTGCCAGCAGTTTTTCCGAACTCACGAGGGAGCAGTACTTC,CASSFSELTREQYF
TRBV7-2,-,-,TRBJ2-2,TGTGCCAGCCTGGAGGACTCGAACACCGGGGAGCTGTTTTTT,CASLEDSNTGELFF
TRBV29-1,TRBD1,-,TRBJ2-2,TGCAGCGTTGAAAACAGGGGGCGAACCGGGGAGCTGTTTTTT,CSVENRGRTGELFF
TRBV2,TRBD1,few,TRBJ2-2,TGTGCCAGCAGCACGACAGGGGGGGGCACCGGGGAGCTGTTTTTT,CASSTTGGGTGELFF
TRBV6-5,-,few,TRBJ1-6,TGTGCCAGCAGTCTAGACCCCAGTTCACCCCTCCACTTT,CASSLDPSSPLHF
TRBV19,-,-,TRBJ2-5,TGTGCCAGTGGTCGGGACATCCAAGAGACCCAGTACTTC,CASGRDIQETQYF
TRBV19,-,few,TRBJ2-6,TGTGCCTCCCAACAGGGAAGATCTGGGGCCAACGTCCTGACTTTC,CASQQGRSGANVLTF
TRBV9,TRBD2,few,TRBJ2-3,TGTGCCAGCAGCGTGGGAGGAAGGAGCGGGGGACCAACAGATACGCAGTATTTT,CASSVGGRSGGPTDTQYF
TRBV20-1,-,-,TRBJ1-2,TGCAGCTCCCGACAGAACTATGGCTACACCTTC,CSSRQNYGYTF
TRBV5-1,-,-,TRBJ2-1,TGCGCCAGCAGCTTGTCAGGGATCGATGAGCAGTTCTTC,CASSLSGIDEQFF
TRBV18,-,few,TRBJ2-3,TGTGCCAGCTCACCACCGGAGGGACTGTCCGTATATACGCAGTATTTT,CASSPPEGLSVYTQYF
TRBV28,-,few,TRBJ1-5,TGTGCCAGCTATCGTGCCTACTCGGGTCCCGGTCAGCCCCAGCATTTT,CASYRAYSGPGQPQHF
TRBV30,-,-,TRBJ1-3,TGTGCCTGGACAAGCCTCTCTGGAAACACCATATATTTT,CAWTSLSGNTIYF
TRBV28,-,-,TRBJ1-2,TGTGCCACCAACGGGGGGCCATACTATGGCTACACCTTC,CATNGGPYYGYTF
TRBV19,-,-,TRBJ1-5,TGTGCCAGTAGTACCCTTCCCTTTCCGGGCAATCAGCCCCAGCATTTT,CASSTLPFPGNQPQHF